A single sample gave rise to the 32 T cell receptor beta chains below, sequenced in a study of human T cells and chemical hapten exposure. Time point in this sample: patch test 2, 6 weeks after DPC sensitization. Treatment denoted: therapeutic diphenylcyclopropenone sensitization with weekly scalp DPC. TCRdb used MiXCR to reprocess the RACE reads, holding one entry per CDR3 protein. Of more than 85,000 distinct CDR3 sequences listed, about a tenth are singletons. The sequences come from whole blood, collected in connection with sensitization to the hapten diphenylcyclopropenone (DPC). The receptors shown here come from a woman aged 35 to 49 with alopecia areata. Some clones in this sample may be carry-over from other donors' samples.

The gene calls are TRBV7-6 and TRBJ2-1, with D tentatively TRBD1 or TRBD2 (5 bases each). Trimming pared 6 bases from V and 4 bases from J, leaving 16 bases between. The CDR3 has 15 residues. Germline V gene lookup returns CDR1 SGHVS and CDR2 FNYEAQ. CDR3 nucleotide sequence: TGTGCCAGCAGACCCCGGGACGACTCTTACAATGAGCAGTTCTTC. Protein: CASRPRDDSYNEQFF.

This clonotype was picked up many times. The gene calls are TRBV24-1 and TRBJ1-2; D not certain. CDR1 and CDR2 (germline): KGHDR, SFDVKD. V lost 1 base and J lost 2, with 4 bases in between. This CDR3 comprises 13 residues. The DNA for the CDR3 is TGTGCCACCAGTGATTTATGGAACTATGGCTACACCTTC. This sequence encodes CATSDLWNYGYTF.

The chain is built from TRBV19 and TRBJ1-5, with D uncertain. The length of the CDR3 is 16 residues. Trimming took off 4 bases at V and 0 bases at J, with 13 bases between the two ends. Germline assignment: CDR1 LNHDA and CDR2 SQIVND (reference sequence). The CDR3 protein is CASSTPGVYSNQPQHF. The DNA for the CDR3 is TGTGCCAGTAGTACCCCAGGAGTTTATAGCAATCAGCCCCAGCATTTT.

This clonotype was seen many times. The V gene is TRBV5-8, the J gene TRBJ1-5; D unclear. The CDR3 extends over 18 amino acids. Trimming removed 2 bases from V and 4 bases from J, with 22 bases in between. The germline gives CDR1 SGHTS, CDR2 YDEGEE. The CDR3 DNA sequence: TGTGCCAGCAGCTTTATGCGGGGAAGGCGAATTATAAATCAGCCCCAGCATTTT. It encodes CASSFMRGRRIINQPQHF.

This clonotype was seen many times. V is TRBV3-1 and J is TRBJ1-5; D gene uncertain. Germline assignment: CDR1 LGHDT and CDR2 YNNKEL (reference sequence). This CDR3 is built from 15 residues. V gave up 0 bases and J gave up 7 bases, with 13 bases separating them. The CDR3 region is CASSQDSGVGQPQHF. CDR3 sequence (DNA): TGTGCCAGCAGCCAAGATTCCGGGGTGGGGCAGCCCCAGCATTTT.

Ten or more counts support this clonotype. The chain employs TRBV12-3 or TRBV12-4 and TRBJ2-1; 11 bases fit TRBD1. This CDR3 spans 15 amino acids. V trimming: 6 bases; J trimming: 6 bases; junction bases outside the gene matches: 7. The CDR3, as DNA: TGTGCCAGCAGGCCTGGACAGGGGGCGGCCAATGAGCAGTTCTTC. As protein: CASRPGQGAANEQFF.

The table lists this clonotype with a few counts. This chain uses TRBV27 with TRBJ1-4; a possible D gene is TRBD1 (6 bases). CDR3 size: 15 residues. Germline loops: CDR1 MNHEY, CDR2 SMNVEV (reference sequence). Trimming removed 8 bases from V and 2 bases from J, with 15 bases in between. The CDR3 nucleotides read TGTGCCAGCTCTTCATGGGGGGGCACTAATGAAAAACTGTTTTTT. The encoded protein is CASSSWGGTNEKLFF. Complete variable domain (other parts from reference TRBV27 and TRBJ1-4): EAQVTQNPRYLITVTGKKLTVTCSQNMNHEYMSWYRQDPGLGLRQIYYSMNVEVTDKGDVPEGYKVSRKEKRNFPLILESPSPNQTSLYFCASSSWGGTNEKLFFGSGTQLSVL.

This clonotype was detected only a few times. This rearrangement joins TRBV5-1 to TRBJ1-2; TRBD1 aligns across 9 bases. This CDR3 contains 16 residues. Germline CDR1 and CDR2: SGHRS and YFSETQ. The V segment lost 0 bases and the J segment 3 bases; nucleotides outside the gene matches: 6. The CDR3 nucleotides are TGCGCCAGCAGCTTGGGAGGACAGGGGACGGACTATGGCTACACCTTC. Translating it yields CASSLGGQGTDYGYTF.

J is TRBJ2-7 and V is TRBV5-1, with 8 bases identical to TRBD1. CDR1 is SGHRS and CDR2 is YFSETQ in the germline V gene. Trimming at V came to 3 bases and at J to 6 bases, leaving 5 bases not matched to a gene. The CDR3 runs to 13 residues. For the CDR3, the DNA is TGCGCCAGCAGCTCGGGACAGGCCGGCGAGCAGTACTTC. Its protein is CASSSGQAGEQYF. Filled out from reference TRBV5-1 and TRBJ2-7, the complete variable domain reads KAGVTQTPRYLIKTRGQQVTLSCSPISGHRSVSWYQQTPGQGLQFLFEYFSETQRNKGNFPGRFSGRQFSNSRSEMNVSTLELGDSALYLCASSSGQAGEQYFGPGTRLTVT.

This clonotype was counted once. The junction departs from germline at one end; a sequencing error may be responsible. The V call is TRBV12-3 or TRBV12-4, the J call TRBJ2-7; TRBD1 matches 7 bases. The CDR3 is made up of 13 amino acids. CDR3 sequence (DNA): TGTGCCAGCAGAGGACAGGTTTTGTCCGAGAAGTACTTC. Protein product: CASRGQVLSEKYF.

This clonotype showed up many times. This chain connects TRBV7-9 to TRBJ1-6; tentative D call: TRBD1 (5 bases). The V and J ends lost 2 bases and 10 bases respectively, with 12 bases between them. This CDR3 is 14 amino acids long. Germline V gene sequence: CDR1 SEHNR, CDR2 FQNEAQ (reference sequence). The CDR3 protein is CASSLRDGGSPLHF. The CDR3 DNA reads TGTGCCAGCAGCTTACGGGATGGGGGGTCACCCCTCCACTTT.

The chain combines TRBV7-9 with TRBJ1-4, with 7 bases identical to TRBD1. Germline CDR1 and CDR2: SEHNR and FQNEAQ (reference sequence). Losses at the gene ends were 7 bases for V and 3 bases for J; bases not matched to a gene: 8. This CDR3 region has 15 residues. The CDR3: CASTKPGGANEKLFF. In DNA form, the CDR3 reads TGTGCCAGCACCAAACCAGGGGGAGCTAATGAAAAACTGTTTTTT.

This clonotype was seen ten or more times. This chain links TRBV7-9 with TRBJ2-3; possibly TRBD1 for D (5 bases). The CDR3 is 15 residues long. The V and J ends lost 5 bases and 2 bases respectively, with 14 bases between them. The V gene's germline CDR1 is SEHNR and CDR2 FQNEAQ (reference sequence). The CDR3 coding sequence is TGTGCCAGCAGCCCTGGGCAGGGATACACAGATACGCAGTATTTT. It encodes CASSPGQGYTDTQYF. The full variable domain, completed using reference TRBV7-9 and TRBJ2-3, is DTGVSQNPRHKITKRGQNVTFRCDPISEHNRLYWYRQTLGQGPEFLTYFQNEAQLEKSRLLSDRFSAERPKGSFSTLEIQRTEQGDSAMYLCASSPGQGYTDTQYFGPGTRLTVL.

This clonotype occurred many times. The chain is built from TRBV6-4 and TRBJ2-3, with TRBD1 matching 7 bases. The V gene's germline CDR1 is MRHNA and CDR2 SNTAGT. With V trimmed by 2 bases and J by 0 bases, 2 bases remained unmatched. The CDR3 runs to 15 residues. CDR3 loop: CASSDGTVSTDTQYF. The CDR3 DNA reads as TGTGCCAGCAGTGACGGGACAGTTAGCACAGATACGCAGTATTTT.

A few counts support this clonotype. The chain employs TRBV6-2 or TRBV6-3 and TRBJ2-1; 8 bases map to TRBD2. CDR1 and CDR2 from the germline V gene are MNHEY and SVGEGT. The CDR3 runs 15 residues. V was clipped by 5 bases and J by 1 base; unmatched bases: 4. The CDR3, as DNA: TGTGCCAGCAGTAGCGGGGGCGGATCCTACAATGAGCAGTTCTTC. Amino acids: CASSSGGGSYNEQFF.

This clonotype occurred a few times. The genes are TRBV19 and TRBJ2-2, with 7 bases that match TRBD1. Per germline, CDR1 LNHDA and CDR2 SQIVND (reference sequence). The V gene end was trimmed by 3 bases and the J gene end by 4 bases; junction bases not matched to a gene: 8. The CDR3 is 16 amino acids. CDR3 region: CASSMNRGIGTGELFF. The DNA for the CDR3 is TGTGCCAGTAGTATGAACAGGGGAATAGGCACCGGGGAGCTGTTTTTT.

This clonotype was recorded many times. This sequence joins TRBV4-3 and TRBJ1-1; D unresolved. Germline V gene sequence: CDR1 LGHNA, CDR2 YSLEER. V was pared by 4 bases and J by 3 bases, with 12 bases between. The CDR3 loop spans 14 amino acids. The CDR3 nucleotides are TGCGCCAGCAGCCCACAGAGGGAGGACACTGAAGCTTTCTTT. Amino acids: CASSPQREDTEAFF.

The rearrangement links TRBV5-1 to TRBJ1-2; TRBD1 matches at 9 bases. CDR3 size: 12 residues. Unmatched junction bases numbered 1, after V lost 4 bases and J lost 6 bases. Germline V lookup: CDR1 SGHRS, CDR2 YFSETQ. The CDR3 spells CASSRDRDGYTF. CDR3 DNA sequence: TGCGCCAGCAGCCGGGACAGGGATGGCTACACCTTC.

The table lists this clonotype with a few counts. The chain links TRBV29-1 to TRBJ1-2; 10 bases are shared with TRBD1. The junction had 8 bases not matched to a gene; V was cut back by 5 bases and J by 8 bases. There are 13 residues in the CDR3. Germline values: CDR1 SQVTM, CDR2 ANQGSEA. The DNA of the CDR3 is TGCAGCGTTTCGACAGGGGGCGCGTCCGGCTACACCTTC. It encodes CSVSTGGASGYTF.

The table lists this clonotype with many counts. The V and J genes are TRBV12-3 or TRBV12-4 and TRBJ1-5, with 7 positions matching TRBD1. The V and J ends lost 1 base and 1 base, in that order; junction bases with no gene match: 7. This CDR3 has 17 residues. The DNA for the CDR3 is TGTGCCAGCAGTTTAGGCCTCACAGGGGAAAGCAATCAGCCCCAGCATTTT. This encodes CASSLGLTGESNQPQHF.

This clonotype showed up many times. The chain combines TRBV28 with TRBJ1-2; no reliable D call. CDR1 and CDR2 from the germline V gene are MDHEN and SYDVKM. V lost 6 bases to trimming and J lost 2 bases, with 13 bases between them. The CDR3 has 14 amino acids. The CDR3 DNA sequence: TGTGCCAGCAGCCGCTGGGCCCTCAACTATGGCTACACCTTC. The encoded protein is CASSRWALNYGYTF.

This clonotype was found many times. The chain joins TRBV19 to TRBJ2-7; no clear D gene. The CDR3 consists of 14 residues. Trimming removed 10 bases at V and 0 bases at J, with 16 bases between. The germline gives CDR1 LNHDA, CDR2 SQIVND (reference sequence). CDR3 sequence reads: CATGPPLPSYEQYF. The DNA for the CDR3 is TGTGCCACCGGGCCACCCTTACCCTCCTACGAGCAGTACTTC.

This clonotype was observed many times. The chain couples TRBV7-2 to TRBJ2-3; possibly TRBD2 for D (5 bases). The ends were cut back, 3 bases at V and 2 bases at J, with 12 bases in the middle. The CDR3 is made up of 15 amino acids. Germline V gene data show CDR1 as SGHTA and CDR2 as FQGNSA. The CDR3 region is CASSFQAALTDTQYF. The DNA of the CDR3 is TGTGCCAGCAGCTTTCAAGCGGCGCTCACAGATACGCAGTATTTT.

V is TRBV6-5 and J is TRBJ1-1; unclear D gene. This CDR3 comprises 12 residues. V dropped 5 bases and J dropped 3 bases, with 7 bases sitting between them. The germline CDR1 and CDR2 sequences are MNHEY and SVGAGI. CDR3 protein: CASSDRDTEAFF. The CDR3 DNA is TGTGCCAGCAGTGACCGGGACACTGAAGCTTTCTTT.

Points on this clonotype: A much larger clonotype is one base distant, so this may be a read error. V gene TRBV7-9 combines with J gene TRBJ2-7, with D tentatively TRBD2 (6 bases). CDR1 SEHNR and CDR2 FQNEAQ come from the germline V gene (reference sequence). CDR3 length: 15 residues. CDR3 residues: CACSFWDSDTYEQYF. CDR3 sequence (DNA): TGTGCCTGCAGCTTTTGGGACTCCGATACCTACGAGCAGTACTTC.

The chain recombines TRBV29-1 with TRBJ2-4; D remains unclear. Per the germline V gene, CDR1 is SQVTM and CDR2 is ANQGSEA. This CDR3 has 14 residues. V gave up 6 bases and J gave up 1 base, with 13 bases separating them. CDR3 protein: CSVSPVGAKNIQYF. The CDR3 bases are TGCAGCGTGTCTCCTGTGGGGGCCAAAAACATTCAGTACTTC.

This clonotype was counted a few times. The CDR3 sequence is CASSYSGLAGTQETQYF. The CDR3 bases are TGTGCCAGCAGTTACTCCGGTCTAGCGGGGACCCAAGAGACCCAGTACTTC. The V call is TRBV6-5, the J call TRBJ2-5; 9 positions agree with TRBD2. Germline loops: CDR1 MNHEY, CDR2 SVGAGI. Trimming at V came to 0 bases and at J to 1 base, leaving 6 bases not matched to a gene. This CDR3 is 17 amino acids long.

This clonotype was picked up many times. CDR3 sequence reads: CASSQDPQGEAGNTIYF. The CDR3 nucleotides read TGTGCCAGCAGCCAAGATCCCCAGGGAGAGGCTGGAAACACCATATATTTT. The chain links TRBV3-2 to TRBJ1-3; no DNA check was done on the table's D call, TRBD1. TRBV3-2 is labeled a pseudogene. CDR3 length: 17 residues.

This clonotype was counted a few times. The chain recombines TRBV6-2 or TRBV6-3 with TRBJ1-5; maybe TRBD1 (5 bases). The CDR3 runs to 14 residues. CDR1 and CDR2 from the germline V gene are MNHEY and SVGEGT. V lost 8 bases to trimming and J lost 4 bases, with 15 bases between them. The CDR3 region is CASDRWGSNQPQHF. CDR3 sequence (DNA): TGTGCCAGCGATAGGTGGGGGTCGAATCAGCCCCAGCATTTT.

This clonotype was counted only a few times. The gene calls are TRBV7-3 and TRBJ2-7; weak D call: TRBD1 (6 bases). There are 19 residues in the CDR3. Trimming removed 1 base at V and 2 bases at J, with 24 bases between. CDR1 and CDR2 (germline): SGHTA, FQGTGA. CDR3 coding DNA: TGTGCCAGCAGCTTAAGATCCGCGACAGGAACACCTCTTCCCTACGAGCAGTACTTC. It yields the protein CASSLRSATGTPLPYEQYF.

This clonotype was seen at least ten times. The rearrangement joins TRBV29-1 to TRBJ2-2; 7 bases are shared with TRBD2. Per the germline V gene, CDR1 is SQVTM and CDR2 is ANQGSEA. The J segment lost 16 bases and the V segment lost 6 bases, leaving 11 bases of the junction unmatched. The CDR3 runs 11 residues. The CDR3 loop reads CSVSWGLKWFF. The CDR3 DNA follows: TGCAGCGTCAGCTGGGGACTAAAGTGGTTTTTT.

A few counts support this clonotype. V usage is TRBV6-6 and J usage is TRBJ1-1; D is possibly TRBD1 (5 bases). This CDR3 is 16 amino acids long. The V end was cut by 0 bases, the J end by 2 bases, with 13 bases between. Germline V lookup: CDR1 MNHNY, CDR2 SVGAGI (reference sequence). CDR3 DNA: TGTGCCAGCAGTTACTCAGGAGGGGTCCCCAACACTGAAGCTTTCTTT. This sequence encodes CASSYSGGVPNTEAFF.